Below, one T cell receptor beta chain is given with its context. The sample originates from a study of PD-L1 blockade in urothelial cancer. Study-level background: The authors examined blood 3 weeks (second dose) and 6 weeks after treatment start.

V dropped 4 bases and J dropped 2 bases, with 12 bases sitting between them. CDR1 SEHNR and CDR2 FQNEAQ come from the germline V gene (reference sequence). The CDR3 spans 14 residues. Repertoires were generated with immunoSEQ multiplex PCR, while TCRdb's copy carries only in-frame clones and drops some. The repertoire includes around 120,000 clones, approximately 86% of them detected once, and about 2.6% sits in the top ten. The TCR sequence derives from a man between 45 and 60 years old with urothelial cancer. V and J are TRBV7-9 and TRBJ2-7; D gene uncertain. Sequenced here: PBMCs, sampled around atezolizumab (anti-PD-L1) treatment. For the CDR3, the DNA is TGTGCCAGCAGCTCATGGAGAGCCACCTACGAGCAGTACTTC. Its translation is CASSSWRATYEQYF.